This record covers a single T cell receptor beta chain. Its antigen is still unknown. The sample originates from a study of cytomegalovirus exposure and HLA in healthy donors. General study findings and limits: Rarity characterized most TCR sequences, yet some public TCRs appeared in many donors. Later analysis associated a missense DCLRE1C variant with TCR beta V- and J-gene trimming.

It was with 60 Vbeta and 13 Jbeta primers that the PCR ran. Sequencing was performed with immunoSEQ multiplex PCR; in TCRdb, only in-frame clones are kept and a portion is missing. The data hold 250,000 or so clones, with more than 75% observed a single time. The length of the CDR3 is 16 residues. Germline V lookup: CDR1 SNHLY, CDR2 FYNNEI. The V gene lost 6 bases and the J gene lost 3 bases, with 20 bases spanning the gap. This receptor was taken from a human donor in good health. The sequencing sample was made of PBMCs. This chain joins TRBV2 and TRBJ2-5; D may be TRBD2 (5 bases). CDR3 nucleotide sequence: TGTGCCAGCAGGCCAGGAGAGGGAAGGGTCGAAGAGACCCAGTACTTC. This codes for CASRPGEGRVEETQYF. Variable domain in full (rest from reference TRBV2 and TRBJ2-5): EPEVTQTPSHQVTQMGQEVILRCVPISNHLYFYWYRQILGQKVEFLVSFYNNEISEKSEIFDDQFSVERPDGSNFTLKIRSTKLEDSAMYFCASRPGEGRVEETQYFGPGTRLLVL.